A single TCR beta chain is shown here with its context. The repertoire was sequenced with immunoSEQ multiplex PCR; TCRdb's copy has only in-frame clones and lacks some. The table includes around 130,000 clones, around 88% detected once. V lost 1 base, J lost 1 base, and 8 bases lay in between. CDR1 is SGHVS, CDR2 FQNEAQ, per germline. The CDR3 covers 15 residues. These data are taken from a study of T cell responses to AZD1222 COVID-19 vaccine. This specimen was peripheral blood, taken on day 0 of AZD1222 vaccination. The sequence derives from an adult in good health. The genes are TRBV7-8 and TRBJ1-3, with D possibly being TRBD1 (6 bases). CDR3 in DNA: TGTGCCAGCAGCTTAGGGCAGGGGTCTGGAAACACCATATATTTT. This encodes CASSLGQGSGNTIYF.